This T cell receptor (beta chain) was sequenced during a study of regulatory T cells in long-lasting Graves disease. Germline loops: CDR1 MDHEN, CDR2 SYDVKM. The V end lost 4 bases, the J end lost 4 bases, and 9 bases lay between the germline ends. CDR3 length: 13 amino acids. Study-level points and caveats: Repertoires from persistent disease leaned toward TRBV28, TRBJ1-2 and TRBJ2-5. The study found lower TCR diversity in persistent Graves' patients than in newly diagnosed ones.

For TCR beta, libraries came from iRepertoire HTBI primers and Arm-PCR of CDR3 regions. Authors' processing steps: The samples included around 62 TRBV and more than 12 TRBJ segments. Via MiXCR, TCRdb re-called the multiplex PCR reads, giving one row per CDR3 protein. TCRdb's processing, not the authors', yielded these V and J calls. Here the sample spans 300,000 to 450,000 distinct CDR3 sequences, 15% to 17% being singletons. Regarding time point: newly diagnosed GD, antithyroid drugs for less than 3 months. PBMC RNA served as the TCR library source. Around 9 milliliters of peripheral blood were drawn into EDTA tubes. Turning to this clonotype: Its antigen is as yet unknown.

The V call is TRBV28, the J call TRBJ2-3; D call uncertain. Sequencing was performed on peripheral blood mononuclear cells (PBMCs), taken at new diagnosis, from a patient treated with antithyroid drugs. The sequence was collected from a female donor with Graves disease. The CDR3 sequence is CASSSPPPDTQYF. As DNA, the CDR3 is TGTGCCAGCAGTTCCCCCCCCCCAGATACGCAGTATTTT.